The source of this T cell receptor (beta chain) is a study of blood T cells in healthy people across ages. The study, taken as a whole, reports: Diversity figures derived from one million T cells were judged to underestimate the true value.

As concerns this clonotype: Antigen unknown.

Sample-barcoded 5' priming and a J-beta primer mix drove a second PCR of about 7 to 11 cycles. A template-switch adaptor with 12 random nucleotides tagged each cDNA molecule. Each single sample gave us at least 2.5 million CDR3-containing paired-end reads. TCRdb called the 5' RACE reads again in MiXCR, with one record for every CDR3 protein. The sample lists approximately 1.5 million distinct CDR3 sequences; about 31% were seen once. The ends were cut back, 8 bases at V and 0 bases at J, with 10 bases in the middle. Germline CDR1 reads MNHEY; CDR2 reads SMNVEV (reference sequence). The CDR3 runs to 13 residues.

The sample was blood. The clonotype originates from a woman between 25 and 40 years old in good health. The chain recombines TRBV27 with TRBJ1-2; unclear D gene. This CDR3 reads CASAAVPNYGYTF. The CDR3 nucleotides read TGTGCCAGCGCGGCCGTCCCTAACTATGGCTACACCTTC.